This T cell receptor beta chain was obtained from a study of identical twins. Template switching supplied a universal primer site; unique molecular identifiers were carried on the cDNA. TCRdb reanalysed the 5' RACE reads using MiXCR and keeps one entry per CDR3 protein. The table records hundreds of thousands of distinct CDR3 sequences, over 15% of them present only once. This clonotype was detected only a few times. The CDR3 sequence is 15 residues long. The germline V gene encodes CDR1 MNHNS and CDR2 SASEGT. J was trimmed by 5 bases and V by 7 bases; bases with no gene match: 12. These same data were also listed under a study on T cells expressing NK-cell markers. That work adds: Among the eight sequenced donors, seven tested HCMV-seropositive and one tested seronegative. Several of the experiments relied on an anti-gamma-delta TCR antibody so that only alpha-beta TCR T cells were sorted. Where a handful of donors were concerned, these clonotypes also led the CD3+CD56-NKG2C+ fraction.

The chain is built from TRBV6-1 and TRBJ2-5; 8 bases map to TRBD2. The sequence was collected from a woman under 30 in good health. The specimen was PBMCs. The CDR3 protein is CASKSAGGTYETQYF. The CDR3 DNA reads TGTGCCAGCAAATCGGCGGGGGGCACGTATGAGACCCAGTACTTC.